A single sample is the source of the 19 T cell receptor beta chains below, sequenced in a study of shared clonotypes between healthy human individuals. Method: immunoSEQ multiplex PCR; TCRdb's copy keeps in-frame clones and lacks some. The table records over 1.4 million clones, roughly 96% of them present only once. Material for sequencing was naive CD4+ T cells sorted from blood. The subset here: CD45RA+ positively selected. The receptors derive from a young man in good health.

This chain connects TRBV7-8 to TRBJ2-7, with 8 bases fitting TRBD2. Germline loops: CDR1 SGHVS, CDR2 FQNEAQ. CDR3 length equals 15 residues. The trim removed 5 bases at V and 2 bases at J, leaving 8 bases unmatched. CDR3 nucleotides: TGTGCCAGCAGCCCCCCCGGGACTAGACCCTACGAGCAGTACTTC. Translation gives CASSPPGTRPYEQYF.

Only one count was recorded for this clone. This chain connects TRBV7-9 to TRBJ2-1; 15 bases are shared with TRBD2. Germline values: CDR1 SEHNR, CDR2 FQNEAQ (reference sequence). This CDR3 spans 19 amino acids. Trimming took 7 bases from V and 6 from J; bases not matched to a gene: 16. CDR3: CASTTGLAGGSFFGNEQFF. DNA for the CDR3: TGTGCCAGCACCACGGGACTAGCGGGAGGATCCTTCTTCGGCAATGAGCAGTTCTTC.

The gene calls are TRBV28 and TRBJ2-2; D remains ambiguous. Trimming shortened V by 3 bases and J by 2 bases, and 13 bases separated the two germline ends. The CDR3 extends over 16 amino acids. From germline, CDR1 is MDHEN and CDR2 SYDVKM. In nucleotides, the CDR3 is TGTGCCAGCAGTTTTCCGTCCAGCCCCAACACCGGGGAGCTGTTTTTT. Its translation is CASSFPSSPNTGELFF.

The chain uses TRBV19 and TRBJ1-4, with D possibly TRBD1 on 6 matching bases. The V gene lost 1 base and the J gene lost 5 bases, with 11 bases spanning the gap. Germline CDR1 LNHDA, CDR2 SQIVND (reference sequence). The CDR3 is 15 residues long. The CDR3 here is CASSIVGGPNEKLFF. In DNA form, the CDR3 reads TGTGCCAGTAGTATAGTCGGGGGCCCGAATGAAAAACTGTTTTTT.

V usage is TRBV11-2 and J usage is TRBJ2-7; 7 bases are a match to TRBD2. Unmatched junction bases numbered 12, after V lost 4 bases and J lost 0 bases. The CDR3 spans 17 residues. The germline V gene encodes CDR1 SGHAT and CDR2 FQNNGV. CDR3 in DNA: TGTGCCAGCAGCTCCCATAGGCTAGCGGCCCGCTCCTACGAGCAGTACTTC. Protein: CASSSHRLAARSYEQYF.

The rearrangement links TRBV7-9 to TRBJ1-5; TRBD1 agrees at 10 bases. Germline values: CDR1 SEHNR, CDR2 FQNEAQ (reference sequence). Losses at the gene ends were 4 bases for V and 6 bases for J; bases not matched to a gene: 6. This CDR3 region has 15 residues. CDR3 sequence (DNA): TGTGCCAGCAGCTCGACAGGGGGCGCAGGTCAGCCCCAGCATTTT. Translation: CASSSTGGAGQPQHF.

The rearrangement joins TRBV28 to TRBJ2-7, with 7 bases identical to TRBD2. The CDR3 sequence is 13 residues long. V gave up 7 bases and J gave up 5 bases; unmatched junction bases: 8. Germline CDR1 MDHEN, CDR2 SYDVKM. The CDR3 spells CASTPGGRDEQYF. The CDR3 nucleotides are TGTGCCAGCACCCCTGGCGGGAGAGACGAGCAGTACTTC. Supplemented by reference TRBV28 and TRBJ2-7, the full variable domain reads DVKVTQSSRYLVKRTGEKVFLECVQDMDHENMFWYRQDPGLGLRLIYFSYDVKMKEKGDIPEGYSVSREKKERFSLILESASTNQTSMYLCASTPGGRDEQYFGPGTRLTVT.

This clone was seen only once. As DNA, the CDR3 is TGTGCCAGCAGCGGCTCTCGGGAGGGCAATCAGCCCCAGCATTTT. Translating gives CASSGSREGNQPQHF. The chain is built from TRBV28 and TRBJ1-5; D is undetermined. Trimming pared 6 bases from V and 2 bases from J, leaving 14 bases between. The CDR3 is 15 amino acids. The germline V gene encodes CDR1 MDHEN and CDR2 SYDVKM.

The J gene is TRBJ2-3, the V gene TRBV30; D is perhaps TRBD1 or TRBD2 (6 bases each). The germline V and J ends were trimmed by 0 bases and 5 bases, with 18 bases remaining between them. This CDR3 comprises 16 residues. The germline V gene has CDR1 GTSNPN and CDR2 SVGIG (reference sequence). The CDR3 DNA is TGTGCCTGGAGTGTACTTATTGGGGGGCAGGGAGATACGCAGTATTTT. Amino acids: CAWSVLIGGQGDTQYF.

The DNA of the CDR3 is TGTGCCAGCAGCTTAGTTGGGGGTTGGGGGCAGGGGAAGACCCAGTACTTC. Its protein is CASSLVGGWGQGKTQYF. The J gene is TRBJ2-5, the V gene TRBV7-2; tentatively, D is TRBD1 (6 bases). The CDR3 contains 17 residues. In germline, CDR1 is SGHTA, CDR2 FQGNSA. V was cut by 1 base and J by 6 bases, with 21 bases left in between.

This chain uses TRBV7-2 with TRBJ1-3; 7 bases match TRBD1. Germline V CDR1 and CDR2: SGHTA, FQGNSA. This CDR3 contains 17 residues. The V gene end was trimmed by 2 bases and the J gene end by 1 base; junction bases not matched to a gene: 8. CDR3 DNA: TGTGCCAGCAGCTTATCACCAGGGGGATTGTCTGGAAACACCATATATTTT. Translating it yields CASSLSPGGLSGNTIYF.

The CDR3 region is CAISESDRVGQPQHF. CDR3 nucleotides: TGTGCCATCAGTGAGTCGGACAGGGTTGGCCAGCCCCAGCATTTT. V is TRBV10-3 and J is TRBJ1-5; TRBD1 agrees at 8 bases. The length of the CDR3 is 15 residues. V gave up 0 bases and J gave up 7 bases; unmatched junction bases: 5. The V gene's germline CDR1 is ENHRY and CDR2 SYGVKD.

This clone has only one observation. The chain carries TRBV5-1 and TRBJ2-1, with 8 bases aligning to TRBD2. Trimming removed 1 base from V and 6 bases from J; junction bases left unmatched: 9. Germline lookup yields CDR1 SGHRS and CDR2 YFSETQ. The CDR3 is 16 amino acids. As DNA, the CDR3 is TGCGCCAGCAGCTTGAGCGGGAGCTATTTGGGCAATGAGCAGTTCTTC. The encoded protein is CASSLSGSYLGNEQFF.

The V call is TRBV19, the J call TRBJ1-2; 10 positions agree with TRBD1. The germline gives CDR1 LNHDA, CDR2 SQIVND (reference sequence). The J segment lost 7 bases and the V segment lost 3 bases, leaving 2 bases of the junction unmatched. The CDR3 consists of 13 residues. The DNA for the CDR3 is TGTGCCAGTAGTATCCGGGACAGGGGTGGCTACACCTTC. Translation: CASSIRDRGGYTF. Based on the CDR3 plus reference TRBV19 and TRBJ1-2, the full variable domain is DGGITQSPKYLFRKEGQNVTLSCEQNLNHDAMYWYRQDPGQGLRLIYYSQIVNDFQKGDIAEGYSVSREKKESFPLTVTSAQKNPTAFYLCASSIRDRGGYTFGSGTRLTVV.

The CDR3 DNA reads TGTGCTAGTGGTCTGAACACCTACGAGCAGTACTTC. Its translation is CASGLNTYEQYF. This rearrangement joins TRBV12-5 to TRBJ2-7, with D hard to call. Germline assignment: CDR1 LGHNT and CDR2 FRNRAP. Trimming removed 5 bases from V and 2 bases from J, with 7 bases in between. The CDR3 covers 12 residues.

This rearrangement joins TRBV11-2 to TRBJ1-4; the D gene is possibly TRBD1 (5 bases). CDR1 and CDR2 from the germline V gene are SGHAT and FQNNGV. Deletions cut 5 bases from V and 7 bases from J, with 20 bases between. The CDR3 spans 16 residues. CDR3 sequence (DNA): TGTGCCAGCAGCCCTGTTTGGGGGAGAGTCGTTGAAAAACTGTTTTTT. Its protein is CASSPVWGRVVEKLFF.

This sequence joins TRBV6-5 and TRBJ2-7; no clear D. Germline V lookup: CDR1 MNHEY, CDR2 SVGAGI. The CDR3 has 12 residues. V was trimmed by 4 bases and J by 2 bases, leaving 6 bases between them. CDR3 bases: TGTGCCAGCAGTTCACGGACCTACGAGCAGTACTTC. It encodes CASSSRTYEQYF.

The chain links TRBV7-9 to TRBJ2-5; TRBD1 aligns across 8 bases. Germline CDR1 reads SEHNR; CDR2 reads FQNEAQ (reference sequence). CDR3 length: 16 amino acids. With V trimmed by 5 bases and J by 5 bases, 13 bases remained unmatched. CDR3 amino acids: CASSARTGRGGETQYF. CDR3 nucleotides: TGTGCCAGCAGCGCACGGACAGGGAGAGGCGGCGAGACCCAGTACTTC.

V usage is TRBV5-5 and J usage is TRBJ1-2; TRBD1 might be the D (5 bases). The length of the CDR3 is 15 residues. V shed 0 bases and J shed 4 bases, with 13 bases lying between them. Germline V CDR1 and CDR2: SGHKS, YYEKEE (reference sequence). CDR3 amino acids: CASSLDAGSVYGYTF. The CDR3 nucleotides are TGTGCCAGCAGCTTGGATGCAGGGAGTGTCTATGGCTACACCTTC.